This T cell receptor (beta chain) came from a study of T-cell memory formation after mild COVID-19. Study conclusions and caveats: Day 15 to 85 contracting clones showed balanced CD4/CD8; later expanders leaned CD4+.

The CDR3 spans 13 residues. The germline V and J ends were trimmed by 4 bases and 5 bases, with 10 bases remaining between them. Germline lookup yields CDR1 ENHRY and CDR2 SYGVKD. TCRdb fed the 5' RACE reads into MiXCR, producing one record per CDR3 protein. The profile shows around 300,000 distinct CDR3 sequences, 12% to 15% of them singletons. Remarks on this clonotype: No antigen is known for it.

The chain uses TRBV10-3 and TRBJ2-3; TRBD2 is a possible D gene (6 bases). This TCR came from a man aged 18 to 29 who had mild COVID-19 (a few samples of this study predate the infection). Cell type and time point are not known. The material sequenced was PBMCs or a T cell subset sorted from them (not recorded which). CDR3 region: CAISVSGEDTQYF. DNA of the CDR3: TGTGCCATCAGTGTTTCGGGAGAAGATACGCAGTATTTT.